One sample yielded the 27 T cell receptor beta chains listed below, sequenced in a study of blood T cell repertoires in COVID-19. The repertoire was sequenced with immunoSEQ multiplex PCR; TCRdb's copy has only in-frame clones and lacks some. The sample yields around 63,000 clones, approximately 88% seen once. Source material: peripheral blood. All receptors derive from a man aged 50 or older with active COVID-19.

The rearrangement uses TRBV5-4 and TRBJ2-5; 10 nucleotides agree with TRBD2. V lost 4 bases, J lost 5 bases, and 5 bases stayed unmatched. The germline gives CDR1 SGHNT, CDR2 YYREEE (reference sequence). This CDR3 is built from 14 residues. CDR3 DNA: TGTGCCAGCAGCGGTAGCGGGGGGTTGGAGACCCAGTACTTC. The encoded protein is CASSGSGGLETQYF.

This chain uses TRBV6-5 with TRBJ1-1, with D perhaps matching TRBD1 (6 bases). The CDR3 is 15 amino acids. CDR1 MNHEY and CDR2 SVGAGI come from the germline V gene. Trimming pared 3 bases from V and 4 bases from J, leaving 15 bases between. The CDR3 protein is CASSYGTTRSTEAFF. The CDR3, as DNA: TGTGCCAGCAGTTATGGGACAACCCGGAGCACTGAAGCTTTCTTT.

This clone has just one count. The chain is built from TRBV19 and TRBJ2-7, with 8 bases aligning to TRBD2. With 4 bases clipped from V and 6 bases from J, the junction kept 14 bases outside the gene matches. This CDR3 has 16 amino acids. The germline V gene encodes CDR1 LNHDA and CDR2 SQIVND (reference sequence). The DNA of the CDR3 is TGTGCCAGTAGTACCTCCCCGGGAGGGGCCCAGGGCGAGCAGTACTTC. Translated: CASSTSPGGAQGEQYF.

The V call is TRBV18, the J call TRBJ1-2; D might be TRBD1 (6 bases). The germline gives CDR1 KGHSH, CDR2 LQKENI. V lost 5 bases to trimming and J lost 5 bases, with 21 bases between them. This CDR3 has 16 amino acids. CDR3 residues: CASSVLQSTGFYGYTF. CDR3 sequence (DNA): TGTGCCAGCTCAGTCCTTCAGTCGACAGGTTTTTATGGCTACACCTTC.

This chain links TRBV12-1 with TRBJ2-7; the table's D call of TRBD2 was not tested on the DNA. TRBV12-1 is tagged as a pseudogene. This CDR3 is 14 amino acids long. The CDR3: CASAGTESSYEQYF. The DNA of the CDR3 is TGTGCCAGCGCCGGGACTGAGAGCTCCTACGAGCAGTACTTC.

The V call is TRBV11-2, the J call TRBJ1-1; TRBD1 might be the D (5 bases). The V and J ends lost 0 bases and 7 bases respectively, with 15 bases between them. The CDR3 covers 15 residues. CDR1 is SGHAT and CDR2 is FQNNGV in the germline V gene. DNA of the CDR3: TGTGCCAGCAGCTTAGACGGGCAGGGCCACCGTGAAGCTTTCTTT. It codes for CASSLDGQGHREAFF.

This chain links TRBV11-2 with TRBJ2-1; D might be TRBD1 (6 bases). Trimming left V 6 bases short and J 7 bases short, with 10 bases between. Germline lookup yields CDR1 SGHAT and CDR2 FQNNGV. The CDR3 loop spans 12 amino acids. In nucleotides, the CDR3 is TGTGCCAGCAGATCGCAGGGGAATGAGCAGTTCTTC. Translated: CASRSQGNEQFF.

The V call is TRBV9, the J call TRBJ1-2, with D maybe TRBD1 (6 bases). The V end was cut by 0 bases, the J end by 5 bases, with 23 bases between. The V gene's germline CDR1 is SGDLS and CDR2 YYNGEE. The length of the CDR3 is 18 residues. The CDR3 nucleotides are TGTGCCAGCAGCGTAGCCCCTATAACCGGGGGAGGGGGATATGGCTACACCTTC. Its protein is CASSVAPITGGGGYGYTF.

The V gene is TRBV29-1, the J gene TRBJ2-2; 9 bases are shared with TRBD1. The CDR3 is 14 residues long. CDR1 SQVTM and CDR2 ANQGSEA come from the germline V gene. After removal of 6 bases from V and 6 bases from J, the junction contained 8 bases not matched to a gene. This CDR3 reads CSVTTGTGSGELFF. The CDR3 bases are TGCAGCGTGACCACAGGGACAGGGTCCGGGGAGCTGTTTTTT.

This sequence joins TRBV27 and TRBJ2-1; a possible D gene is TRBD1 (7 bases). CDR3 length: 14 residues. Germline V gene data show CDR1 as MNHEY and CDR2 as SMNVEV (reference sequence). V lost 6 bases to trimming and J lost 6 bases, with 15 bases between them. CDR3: CASRSGGWANEQFF. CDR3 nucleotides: TGTGCCAGCAGATCAGGGGGGTGGGCCAATGAGCAGTTCTTC.

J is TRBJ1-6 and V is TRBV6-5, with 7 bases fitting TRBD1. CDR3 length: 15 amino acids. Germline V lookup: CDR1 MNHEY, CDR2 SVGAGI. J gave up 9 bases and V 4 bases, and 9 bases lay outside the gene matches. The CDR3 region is CASSSPTGFSSPLHF. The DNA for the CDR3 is TGTGCCAGCAGTTCACCGACAGGGTTTAGTTCACCCCTCCACTTT.

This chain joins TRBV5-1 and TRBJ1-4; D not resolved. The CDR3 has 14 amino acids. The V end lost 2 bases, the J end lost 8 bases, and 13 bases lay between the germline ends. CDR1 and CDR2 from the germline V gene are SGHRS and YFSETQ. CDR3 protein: CASSFGLPGEKLFF. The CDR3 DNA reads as TGCGCCAGCAGCTTCGGACTCCCTGGGGAAAAACTGTTTTTT.

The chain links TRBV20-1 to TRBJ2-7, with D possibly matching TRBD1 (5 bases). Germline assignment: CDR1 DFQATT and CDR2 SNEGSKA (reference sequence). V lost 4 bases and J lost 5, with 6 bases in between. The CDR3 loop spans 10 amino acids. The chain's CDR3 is CSATGNEQYF. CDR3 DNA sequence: TGCAGTGCTACAGGGAACGAGCAGTACTTC.

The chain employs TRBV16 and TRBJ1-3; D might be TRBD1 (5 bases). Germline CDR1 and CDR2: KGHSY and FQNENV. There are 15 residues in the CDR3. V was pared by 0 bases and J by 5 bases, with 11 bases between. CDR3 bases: TGTGCCAGCAGCCAATCGGCGCAGGGAAGAAACACCATATATTTT. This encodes CASSQSAQGRNTIYF.

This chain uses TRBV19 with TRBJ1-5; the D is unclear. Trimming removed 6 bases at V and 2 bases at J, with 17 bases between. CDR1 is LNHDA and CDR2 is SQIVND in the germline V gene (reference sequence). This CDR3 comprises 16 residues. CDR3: CASSPLGGYGNQPQHF. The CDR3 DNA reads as TGTGCCAGTAGCCCTTTAGGAGGGTACGGCAATCAGCCCCAGCATTTT.

CDR3 sequence reads: CASSQGERRGRYEQYF. The CDR3 coding sequence is TGTGCCAGCAGCCAAGGGGAGAGAAGGGGGCGGTACGAGCAGTACTTC. The chain combines TRBV14 with TRBJ2-7, with TRBD1 matching over 7 bases. This CDR3 contains 16 residues. V was clipped by 1 base and J by 4 bases; unmatched bases: 10. Germline CDR1 reads SGHDN; CDR2 reads FVKESK.

The CDR3 is CASRPGLAGGRDTQYF. In DNA form, the CDR3 reads TGTGCCAGCAGACCCGGACTAGCGGGGGGGCGAGATACGCAGTATTTT. The chain is built from TRBV7-6 and TRBJ2-3; TRBD2 aligns across 15 bases. There are 16 residues in the CDR3. The J segment lost 5 bases and the V segment lost 6 bases, leaving 6 bases of the junction unmatched. Germline lookup yields CDR1 SGHVS and CDR2 FNYEAQ.

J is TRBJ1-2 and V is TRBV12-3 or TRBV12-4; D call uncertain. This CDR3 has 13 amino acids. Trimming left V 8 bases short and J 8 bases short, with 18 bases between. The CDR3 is CASAQTGRPGYTF. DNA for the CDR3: TGTGCCAGCGCACAAACCGGGAGACCCGGCTACACCTTC.

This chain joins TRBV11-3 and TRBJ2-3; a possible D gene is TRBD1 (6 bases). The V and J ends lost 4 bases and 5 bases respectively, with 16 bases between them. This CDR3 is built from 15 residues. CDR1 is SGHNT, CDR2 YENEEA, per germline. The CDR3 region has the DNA TGTGCCAGCAGCTCCCGGGATCAAGGGGGAGATACGCAGTATTTT. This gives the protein CASSSRDQGGDTQYF.

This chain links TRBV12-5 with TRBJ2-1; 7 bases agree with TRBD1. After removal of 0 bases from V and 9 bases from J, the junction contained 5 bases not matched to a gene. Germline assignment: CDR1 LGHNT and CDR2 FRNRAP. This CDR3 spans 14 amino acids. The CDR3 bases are TGTGCTAGTGGTTTGGTACGAGGGGGCGGTGAGCAGTTCTTC. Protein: CASGLVRGGGEQFF.

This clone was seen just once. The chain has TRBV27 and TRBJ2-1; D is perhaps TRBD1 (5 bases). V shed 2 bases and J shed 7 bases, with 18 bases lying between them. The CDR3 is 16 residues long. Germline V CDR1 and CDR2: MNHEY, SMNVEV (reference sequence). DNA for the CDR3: TGTGCCAGCAGTTTAAAAGGGGCCCCCATCTCGAATGAGCAGTTCTTC. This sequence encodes CASSLKGAPISNEQFF.

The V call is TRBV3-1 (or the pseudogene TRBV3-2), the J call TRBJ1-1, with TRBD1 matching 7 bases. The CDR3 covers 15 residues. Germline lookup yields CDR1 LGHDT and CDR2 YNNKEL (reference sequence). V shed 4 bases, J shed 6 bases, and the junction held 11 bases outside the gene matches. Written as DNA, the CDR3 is TGTGCCAGCAGCCCCCGAGGGGGCCTTCGATCTGAAGCTTTCTTT. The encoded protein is CASSPRGGLRSEAFF.

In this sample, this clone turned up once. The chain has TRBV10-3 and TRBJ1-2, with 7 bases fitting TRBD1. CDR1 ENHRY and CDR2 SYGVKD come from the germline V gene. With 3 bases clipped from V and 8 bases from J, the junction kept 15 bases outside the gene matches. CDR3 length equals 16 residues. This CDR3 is CAISDPNRQGNRGYTF. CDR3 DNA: TGTGCCATCAGTGACCCAAACAGACAGGGTAATCGAGGCTACACCTTC.

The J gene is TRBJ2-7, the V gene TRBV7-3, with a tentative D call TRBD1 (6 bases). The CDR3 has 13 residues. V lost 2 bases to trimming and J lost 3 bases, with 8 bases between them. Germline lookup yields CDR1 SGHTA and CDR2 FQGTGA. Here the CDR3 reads CASSLGTLYEQYF. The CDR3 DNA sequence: TGTGCCAGCAGCTTAGGGACACTCTACGAGCAGTACTTC.

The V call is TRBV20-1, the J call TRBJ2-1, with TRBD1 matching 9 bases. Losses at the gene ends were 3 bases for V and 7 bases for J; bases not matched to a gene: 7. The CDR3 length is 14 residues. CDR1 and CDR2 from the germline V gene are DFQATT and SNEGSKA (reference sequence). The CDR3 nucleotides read TGCAGTGCTAGTGGACAGGGGCGCAAGAATGAGCAGTTCTTC. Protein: CSASGQGRKNEQFF.

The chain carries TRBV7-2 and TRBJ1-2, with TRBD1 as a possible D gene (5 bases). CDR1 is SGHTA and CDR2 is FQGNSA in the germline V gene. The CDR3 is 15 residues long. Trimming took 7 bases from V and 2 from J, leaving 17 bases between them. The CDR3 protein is CASKLTPGGNYGYTF. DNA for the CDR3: TGTGCCAGCAAGCTAACACCGGGGGGGAACTATGGCTACACCTTC. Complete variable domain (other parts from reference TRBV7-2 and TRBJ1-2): GAGVSQSPSNKVTEKGKDVELRCDPISGHTALYWYRQSLGQGLEFLIYFQGNSAPDKSGLPSDRFSAERTGGSVSTLTIQRTQQEDSAVYLCASKLTPGGNYGYTFGSGTRLTVV.

DNA of the CDR3: TGCGCCAGCAGCTTGCCCCGCGGGGGAGATGAGCAGTTCTTC. It is translated as CASSLPRGGDEQFF. This chain joins TRBV5-1 and TRBJ2-1, with 7 bases that match TRBD2. The CDR3 is 14 amino acids. The V gene's germline CDR1 is SGHRS and CDR2 YFSETQ. V trimming: 1 base; J trimming: 8 bases; junction bases outside the gene matches: 6.